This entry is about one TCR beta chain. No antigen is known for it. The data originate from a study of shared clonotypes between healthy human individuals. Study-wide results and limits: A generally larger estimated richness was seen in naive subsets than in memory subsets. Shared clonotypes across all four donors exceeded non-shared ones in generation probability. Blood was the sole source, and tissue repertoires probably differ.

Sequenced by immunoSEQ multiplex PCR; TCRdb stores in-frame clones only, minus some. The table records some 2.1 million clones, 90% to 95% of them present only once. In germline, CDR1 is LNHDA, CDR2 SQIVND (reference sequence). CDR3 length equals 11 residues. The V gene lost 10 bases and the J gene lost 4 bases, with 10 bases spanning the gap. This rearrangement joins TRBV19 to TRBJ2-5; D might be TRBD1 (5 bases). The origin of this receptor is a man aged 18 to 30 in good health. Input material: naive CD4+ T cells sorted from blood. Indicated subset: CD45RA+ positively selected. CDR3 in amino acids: CATSDRETQYF. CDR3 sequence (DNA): TGTGCCACCTCCGACAGAGAGACCCAGTACTTC.